The 6 T cell receptor beta chains presented below share a single source sample, sequenced in a study of blood T cell repertoires in COVID-19. Using immunoSEQ multiplex PCR, the repertoire was profiled, and TCRdb retains in-frame clones only, with some absent. Of 68,000 or so clones listed, about 84% are singletons. Material: peripheral blood. Receptor source: a human donor in a cohort sampled during active COVID-19.

This clone was observed a handful of times. The chain combines TRBV18 with TRBJ1-2; D uncertain. V was pared by 6 bases and J by 3 bases, with 11 bases between. Germline V lookup: CDR1 KGHSH, CDR2 LQKENI. CDR3 size: 13 residues. CDR3 nucleotide sequence: TGTGCCAGCTCCCTCAGCCGGGACTATGGCTACACCTTC. Amino acid sequence: CASSLSRDYGYTF.

The CDR3 sequence is CASSGTGTGVYNEQFF. CDR3 DNA: TGTGCCAGCAGCGGGACCGGGACAGGGGTATACAATGAGCAGTTCTTC. The rearrangement joins TRBV11-3 to TRBJ2-1; 10 bases agree with TRBD1. Germline V lookup: CDR1 SGHNT, CDR2 YENEEA. V trimming: 5 bases; J trimming: 4 bases; junction bases outside the gene matches: 8. CDR3 length: 16 residues.

The rearrangement links TRBV10-3 to TRBJ1-1; no clear D gene. The CDR3 totals 14 residues. CDR1 is ENHRY and CDR2 is SYGVKD in the germline V gene. The ends were cut back, 0 bases at V and 2 bases at J, with 7 bases in the middle. CDR3 amino acids: CAISESRGNTEAFF. The CDR3 coding sequence is TGTGCCATCAGTGAGTCGCGGGGAAACACTGAAGCTTTCTTT.

CDR3 residues: CAGGWGNNQPQHF. For the CDR3, the DNA is TGTGCCGGGGGGTGGGGGAACAATCAGCCCCAGCATTTT. The chain links TRBV19 to TRBJ1-5; a weak D match, TRBD1 (5 bases). Germline assignment: CDR1 LNHDA and CDR2 SQIVND (reference sequence). V was pared by 11 bases and J by 3 bases, with 14 bases between. The CDR3 is made up of 13 amino acids.

This clone came up a few times. The CDR3 is CASSSRSGGPAYEQYF. The CDR3 nucleotides read TGTGCCAGCAGTTCCCGCAGCGGGGGGCCTGCCTACGAGCAGTACTTC. The rearrangement links TRBV2 to TRBJ2-7; 9 bases fit TRBD2. This CDR3 is built from 16 residues. Losses at the gene ends were 5 bases for V and 2 bases for J; bases not matched to a gene: 10. CDR1 and CDR2 (germline): SNHLY, FYNNEI.

The genes are TRBV9 and TRBJ2-2, with 8 bases that match TRBD2. V trimming: 0 bases; J trimming: 4 bases; junction bases outside the gene matches: 11. This CDR3 has 18 amino acids. CDR1 and CDR2 (germline): SGDLS, YYNGEE. CDR3 region: CASSVAGAGAGATGELFF. The CDR3 DNA follows: TGTGCCAGCAGCGTAGCTGGAGCGGGGGCCGGGGCCACCGGGGAGCTGTTTTTT.